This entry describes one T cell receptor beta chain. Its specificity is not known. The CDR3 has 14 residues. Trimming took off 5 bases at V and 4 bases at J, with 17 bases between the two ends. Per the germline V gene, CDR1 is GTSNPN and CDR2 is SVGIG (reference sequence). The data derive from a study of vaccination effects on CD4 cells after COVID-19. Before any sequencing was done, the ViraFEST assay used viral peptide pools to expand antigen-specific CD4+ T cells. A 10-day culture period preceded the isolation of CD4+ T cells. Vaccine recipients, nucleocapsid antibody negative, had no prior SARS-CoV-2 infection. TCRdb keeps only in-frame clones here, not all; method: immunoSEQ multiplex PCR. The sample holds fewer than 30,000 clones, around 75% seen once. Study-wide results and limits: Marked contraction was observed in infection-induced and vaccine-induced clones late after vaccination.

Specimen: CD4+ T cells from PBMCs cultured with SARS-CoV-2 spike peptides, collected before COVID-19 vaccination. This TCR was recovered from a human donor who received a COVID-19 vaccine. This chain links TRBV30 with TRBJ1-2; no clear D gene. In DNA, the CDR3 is TGTGCCTGGGAGGCCATAGACAAGCTCTATGGCTACACCTTC. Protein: CAWEAIDKLYGYTF. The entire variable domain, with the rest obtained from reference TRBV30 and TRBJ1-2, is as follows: SQTIHQWPATLVQPVGSPLSLECTVEGTSNPNLYWYRQAAGRGLQLLFYSVGIGQISSEVPQNLSASRPQDRQFILSSKKLLLSDSGFYLCAWEAIDKLYGYTFGSGTRLTVV.